By share, the clone carrying this T cell receptor beta chain counts as medium-sized. Its matching antigen is unknown. The record originates from a study of OX40 agonist ivuxolimab in advanced cancers. General observations from the study: The study found that CD8+ T cells averaged more expanded clones than CD4+.

Generated by immunoSEQ multiplex PCR, the TCRdb table keeps only in-frame clones and is missing some. The table lists tens of thousands of clones, 88% of them singletons. There are 12 residues in the CDR3. The V and J ends lost 5 bases and 4 bases respectively, with 8 bases between them. In germline, CDR1 is SEHNR, CDR2 FQNEAQ (reference sequence). The sample consisted of CD4+ or CD8+ T cells sorted from blood, taken in a trial of the OX40 agonist ivuxolimab. This chain links TRBV7-9 with TRBJ1-1; tentatively, D is TRBD1 (5 bases). The sequence was obtained from an adult with an advanced solid tumor such as melanoma, head and neck, liver or kidney cancer. The CDR3: CASSPGITEAFF. CDR3 bases: TGTGCCAGCAGCCCAGGGATCACTGAAGCTTTCTTT.